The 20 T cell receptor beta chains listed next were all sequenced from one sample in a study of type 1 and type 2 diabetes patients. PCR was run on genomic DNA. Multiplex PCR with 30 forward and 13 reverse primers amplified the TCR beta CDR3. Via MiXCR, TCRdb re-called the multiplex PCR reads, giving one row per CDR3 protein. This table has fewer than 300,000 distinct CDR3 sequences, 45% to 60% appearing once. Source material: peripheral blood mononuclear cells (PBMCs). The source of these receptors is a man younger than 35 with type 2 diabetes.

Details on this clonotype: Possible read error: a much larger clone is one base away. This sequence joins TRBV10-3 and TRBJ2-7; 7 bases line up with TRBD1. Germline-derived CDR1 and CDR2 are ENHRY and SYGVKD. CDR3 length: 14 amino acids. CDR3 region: CAISPGQASYGQYF. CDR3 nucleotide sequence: TGTGCCATCAGTCCCGGACAGGCGAGCTACGGGCAGTACTTC.

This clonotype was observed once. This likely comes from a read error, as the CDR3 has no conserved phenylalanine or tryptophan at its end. The CDR3 protein is CASRHGFRVGLNTEAFL. In nucleotides, the CDR3 is TGTGCCAGCAGGCACGGGTTCAGGGTGGGATTAAACACTGAAGCTTTCCTT. The V gene is TRBV6-5, the J gene TRBJ1-1, with D possibly TRBD1 on 5 matching bases. The CDR3 length is 17 residues. V was pared by 6 bases and J by 2 bases, with 22 bases between. The germline gives CDR1 MNHEY, CDR2 SVGAGI.

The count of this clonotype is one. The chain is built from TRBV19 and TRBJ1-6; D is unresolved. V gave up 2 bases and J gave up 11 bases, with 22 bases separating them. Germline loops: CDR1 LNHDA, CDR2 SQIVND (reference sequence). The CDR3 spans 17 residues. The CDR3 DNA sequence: TGTGCCAGTAGTATAACCGGTGGATCCGACTCCGACACACCCCTCCACTTT. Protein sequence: CASSITGGSDSDTPLHF.

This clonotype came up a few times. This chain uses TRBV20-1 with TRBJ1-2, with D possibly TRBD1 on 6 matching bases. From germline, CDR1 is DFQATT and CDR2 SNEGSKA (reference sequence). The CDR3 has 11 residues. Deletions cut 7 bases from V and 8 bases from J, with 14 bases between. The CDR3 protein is CSVMRGEGYTF. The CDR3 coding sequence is TGCAGTGTTATGAGGGGGGAAGGCTACACCTTC.

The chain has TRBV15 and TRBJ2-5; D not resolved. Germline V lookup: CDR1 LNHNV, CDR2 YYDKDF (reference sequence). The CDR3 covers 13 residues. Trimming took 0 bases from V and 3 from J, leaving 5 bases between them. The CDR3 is CATSRDQEETQYF. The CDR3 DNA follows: TGTGCCACCAGCAGAGACCAGGAAGAGACCCAGTACTTC. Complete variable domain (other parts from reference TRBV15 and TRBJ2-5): DAMVIQNPRYQVTQFGKPVTLSCSQTLNHNVMYWYQQKSSQAPKLLFHYYDKDFNNEADTPDNFQSRRPNTSFCFLDIRSPGLGDTAMYLCATSRDQEETQYFGPGTRLLVL.

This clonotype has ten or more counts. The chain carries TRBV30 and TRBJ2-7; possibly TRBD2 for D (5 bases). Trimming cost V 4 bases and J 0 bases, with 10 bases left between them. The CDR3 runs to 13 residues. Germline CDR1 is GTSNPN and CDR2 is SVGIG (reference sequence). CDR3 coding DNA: TGTGCCTGGACCTCGGGAAGCTCCTACGAGCAGTACTTC. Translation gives CAWTSGSSYEQYF.

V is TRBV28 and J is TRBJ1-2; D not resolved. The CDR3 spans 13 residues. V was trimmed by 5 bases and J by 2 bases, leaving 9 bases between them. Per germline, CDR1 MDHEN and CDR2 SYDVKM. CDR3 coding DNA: TGTGCCAGCAGTGACCCGGACAACTATGGCTACACCTTC. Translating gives CASSDPDNYGYTF.

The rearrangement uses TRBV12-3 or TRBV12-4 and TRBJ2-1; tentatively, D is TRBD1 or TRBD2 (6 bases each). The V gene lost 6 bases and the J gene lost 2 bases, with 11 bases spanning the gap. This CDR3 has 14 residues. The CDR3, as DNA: TGTGCCAGCAGCTCGGGGGCTCCCTACAATGAGCAGTTCTTC. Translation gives CASSSGAPYNEQFF.

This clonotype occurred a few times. CDR3 in DNA: TGCAGTGCTCCGAAAGAGACCCAGTACTTC. Its protein product is CSAPKETQYF. The genes are TRBV20-1 and TRBJ2-5; no clear D gene. Germline V gives CDR1 DFQATT, CDR2 SNEGSKA (reference sequence). Between the trimmed V and J ends, which lost 5 bases and 3 bases, there was a span of 4 bases. This CDR3 is 10 amino acids long.

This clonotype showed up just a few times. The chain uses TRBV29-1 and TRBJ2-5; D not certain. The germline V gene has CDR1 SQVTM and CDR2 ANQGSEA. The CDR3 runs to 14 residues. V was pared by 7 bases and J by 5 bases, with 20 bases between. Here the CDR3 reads CSATAGLGLETQYF. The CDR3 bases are TGCAGCGCCACCGCCGGGCTGGGATTGGAGACCCAGTACTTC.

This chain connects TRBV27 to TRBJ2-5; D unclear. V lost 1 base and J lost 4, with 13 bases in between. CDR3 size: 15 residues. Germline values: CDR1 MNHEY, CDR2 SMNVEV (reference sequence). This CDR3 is CASSLYSGSGETQYF. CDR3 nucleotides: TGTGCCAGCAGTTTATATTCCGGCTCCGGAGAGACCCAGTACTTC.

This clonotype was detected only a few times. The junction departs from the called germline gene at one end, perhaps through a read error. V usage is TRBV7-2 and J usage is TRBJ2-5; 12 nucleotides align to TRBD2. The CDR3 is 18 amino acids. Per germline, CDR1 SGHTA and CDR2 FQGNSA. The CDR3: CASSLAGGPRTIMETQYF. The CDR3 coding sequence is TGTGCCAGCAGCCTAGCGGGGGGGCCGCGGACGATCATGGAGACCCAGTACTTC.

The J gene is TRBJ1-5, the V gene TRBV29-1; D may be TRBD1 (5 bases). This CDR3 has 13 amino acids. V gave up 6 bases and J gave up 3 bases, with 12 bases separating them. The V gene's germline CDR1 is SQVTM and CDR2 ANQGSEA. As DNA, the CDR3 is TGCAGCGTGCGGGGCGGAAACAATCAGCCCCAGCATTTT. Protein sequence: CSVRGGNNQPQHF.

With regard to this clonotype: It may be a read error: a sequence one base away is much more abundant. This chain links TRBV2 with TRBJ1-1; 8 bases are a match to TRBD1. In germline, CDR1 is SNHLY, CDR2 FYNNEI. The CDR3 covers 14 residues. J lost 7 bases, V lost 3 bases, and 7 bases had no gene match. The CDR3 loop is CASSDQGAMGEAFF. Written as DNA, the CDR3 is TGTGCCAGCAGTGACCAGGGGGCAATGGGTGAAGCTTTCTTT.

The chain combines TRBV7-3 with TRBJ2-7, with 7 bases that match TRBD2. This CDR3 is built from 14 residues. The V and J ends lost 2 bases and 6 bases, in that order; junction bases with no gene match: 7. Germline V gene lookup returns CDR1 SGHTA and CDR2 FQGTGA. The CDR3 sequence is CASSLGSGTAEQYF. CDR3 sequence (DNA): TGTGCCAGCAGCTTAGGAAGCGGGACGGCCGAGCAGTACTTC.

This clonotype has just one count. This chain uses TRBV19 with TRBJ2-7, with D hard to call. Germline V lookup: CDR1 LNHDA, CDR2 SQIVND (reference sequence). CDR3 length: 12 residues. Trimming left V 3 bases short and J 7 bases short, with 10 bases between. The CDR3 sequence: CASSMKYNEQYF. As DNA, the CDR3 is TGTGCCAGTAGTATGAAGTACAATGAGCAGTACTTC. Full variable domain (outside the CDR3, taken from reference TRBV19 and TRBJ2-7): DGGITQSPKYLFRKEGQNVTLSCEQNLNHDAMYWYRQDPGQGLRLIYYSQIVNDFQKGDIAEGYSVSREKKESFPLTVTSAQKNPTAFYLCASSMKYNEQYFGPGTRLTVT.

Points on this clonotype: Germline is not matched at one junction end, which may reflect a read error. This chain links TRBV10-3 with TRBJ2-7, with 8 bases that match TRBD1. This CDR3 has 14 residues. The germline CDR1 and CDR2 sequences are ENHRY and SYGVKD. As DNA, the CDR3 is TGTGCCAGCAGTACCCGGGACAGGCATTACGAGCAGTACTTC. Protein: CASSTRDRHYEQYF.

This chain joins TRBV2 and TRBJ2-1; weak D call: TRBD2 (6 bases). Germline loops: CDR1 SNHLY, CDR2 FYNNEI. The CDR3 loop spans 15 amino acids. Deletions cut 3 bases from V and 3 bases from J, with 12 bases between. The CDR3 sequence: CASSDLGGFYNEQFF. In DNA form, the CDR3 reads TGTGCCAGCAGTGATCTGGGGGGTTTCTACAATGAGCAGTTCTTC.

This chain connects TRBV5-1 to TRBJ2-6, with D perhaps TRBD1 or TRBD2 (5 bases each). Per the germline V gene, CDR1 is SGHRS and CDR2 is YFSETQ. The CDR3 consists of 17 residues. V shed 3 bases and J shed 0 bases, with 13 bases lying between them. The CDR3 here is CASSSSGRSSGANVLTF. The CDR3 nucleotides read TGCGCCAGCAGCTCTTCGGGACGGAGCTCTGGGGCCAACGTCCTGACTTTC.

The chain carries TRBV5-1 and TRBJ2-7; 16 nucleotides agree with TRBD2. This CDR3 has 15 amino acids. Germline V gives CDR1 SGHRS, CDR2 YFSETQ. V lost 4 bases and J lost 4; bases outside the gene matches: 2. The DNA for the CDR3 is TGCGCCAGCAGCCCGGGACTAGCGGGAGGGTACGAGCAGTACTTC. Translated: CASSPGLAGGYEQYF. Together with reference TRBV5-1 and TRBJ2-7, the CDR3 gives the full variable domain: KAGVTQTPRYLIKTRGQQVTLSCSPISGHRSVSWYQQTPGQGLQFLFEYFSETQRNKGNFPGRFSGRQFSNSRSEMNVSTLELGDSALYLCASSPGLAGGYEQYFGPGTRLTVT.